The TCR beta chain described here comes from a study of Tregs in tolerant kidney transplant recipients (dated by TCRdb to between 2018 and 2021). Notes on the research overall: The transplants used related donors along with nonmyeloablative bone marrow transplantation, and in the human trials mixed chimerism was transient. The study used TCRbeta sequencing to identify donor-specific regulatory T cells before combined kidney and bone marrow transplantation, then tracked those cells after transplant. Broader findings and caveats from the paper: Biological reproducibility was not examined directly, but technical replication error appeared to be minimal. Donor-specific Treg expansion exceeded global Treg expansion in tolerant patients, suggesting antigen-driven rather than nonspecific expansion. Because the PCR primers were changed over time for some patients, nucleotide-level comparison could not be performed across the samples from those patients. Expanding Tregs with activated donor B cells appeared to identify the most biologically relevant and donor-specific TCRbeta repertoire. Because the study included only a small number of patients, the results must be confirmed in larger populations and under other immunosuppression protocols.

V lost 2 bases and J lost 5 bases, and the count of bases not matched to a germline gene is 8. Including the terminal cysteine and phenylalanine, the CDR3 comprises 16 residues. Left in the record is the CDR3 DNA by itself, 48 bases read in frame from the first base. CDR1 MNHEY and CDR2 SVGAGI are derived from the germline V gene. Genomic DNA was extracted from sorted cells with the QIAGEN DNeasy Blood and Tissue Kit for TCRbeta CDR3 sequencing. High-throughput TCRbeta CDR3 sequencing, which included PCR amplification with bias correction and internal controls, was done commercially through immunoSEQ. As for the authors' bioinformatics: Unique productive TCRbeta sequences were defined by CDR3 nucleotide sequence where primers matched, otherwise by CDR3 amino acid sequence with Vbeta and Jbeta genes. As a correction for sorting error, sequences shared between sorted populations at a frequency ratio of 2:1 or less were discarded, and the remaining shared sequences were assigned to the higher population. A sequence was defined as donor-reactive if the sequence was expanded at least 5-fold in CFSE-low cells compared with unstimulated cells and had a frequency of at least 0.01% in CFSE-low cells. Repertoire divergence was quantified by Jensen-Shannon divergence using the top 100 TCRbeta sequences ranked by frequency. When a sample had multiple sequencing runs, each run was corrected for sorting error separately and the runs were then pooled. Sourced from immuneACCESS, this table was stored by TCRdb with only in-frame sequences that have V and J called. A share of the clones is absent; for the studies checked, an unresolved V gene accounts for under half, and the remainder has no known explanation. V and J calls and clone size are as listed in that table; D and trimming were resolved from the DNA. The table for this sample lists over 85,000 clones; 90% to 95% of them were counted only once. 0.35% to 0.55% of the sample lies in the top ten.

Reading the label with the study, this specimen's time point is: blood sample drawn before combined kidney and bone marrow transplant. Thawed PBMCs were FACS-sorted into unstimulated Tregs (CD4+CD25+CD127-), CD4+ non-Tregs (CD4+CD25-), CD4 cells and CD8 cells. The patients were 4 recipients of combined kidney and bone marrow transplants from the ITN036ST trial, and samples were available only for these trial subjects. Healthy control blood was processed to PBMCs by Ficoll density gradient and cryopreserved, and patient PBMCs were collected before and after transplant. About this clone: Its specific antigen is unknown. No base quality information exists; no much larger clone differs at one position.

The sequence is built from TRBV6-5 and TRBJ2-3; the central 9 bases match TRBD1. Here the sequenced sample was CD4+ T cells from blood, taken before the transplant. The receptor was isolated from a human donor who received a combined kidney and bone marrow transplant. The DNA sequence is given as TGTGCCAGCAGTTACACGGGGACAGGGAGGAAAGATACGCAGTATTTT. Translated, it reads CASSYTGTGRKDTQYF.